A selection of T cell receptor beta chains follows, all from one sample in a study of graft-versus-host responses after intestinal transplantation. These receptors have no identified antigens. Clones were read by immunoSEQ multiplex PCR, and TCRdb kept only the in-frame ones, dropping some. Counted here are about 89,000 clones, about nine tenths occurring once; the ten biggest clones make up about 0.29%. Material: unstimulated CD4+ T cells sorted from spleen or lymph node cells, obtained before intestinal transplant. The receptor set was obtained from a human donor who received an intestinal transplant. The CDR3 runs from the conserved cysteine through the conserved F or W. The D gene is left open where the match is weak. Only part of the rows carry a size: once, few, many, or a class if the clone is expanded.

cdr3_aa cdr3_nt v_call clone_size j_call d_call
CASSIAQDRGSGYGYTF TGTGCCAGTAGTATAGCCCAGGACAGGGGGAGCGGCTATGGCTACACCTTC TRBV19 few TRBJ1-2 TRBD1
CASFKTLKTDTQYF TGTGCCAGCTTCAAGACGCTAAAAACAGATACGCAGTATTTT TRBV2 - TRBJ2-3 -
CASSQPLTRAYNEQFF TGCGCCAGCAGCCAGCCCTTAACGCGGGCTTACAATGAGCAGTTCTTC TRBV4-1 once TRBJ2-1 -
CASSQGIDSYNEQFF TGTGCCAGCAGCCAAGGGATCGACTCCTACAATGAGCAGTTCTTC TRBV11-2 - TRBJ2-1 -
CASSLAPGPWFF TGCGCCAGCAGCTTGGCGCCAGGGCCATGGTTCTTC TRBV5-1 - TRBJ2-1 -
CASSFVPGTYNEQFF TGCGCCAGCAGCTTTGTTCCGGGGACCTACAATGAGCAGTTCTTC TRBV5-1 - TRBJ2-1 -
CASSQEGRLNRDSTDTQYF TGTGCCAGCAGCCAAGAGGGCCGGCTAAACAGGGATAGCACAGATACGCAGTATTTT TRBV14 - TRBJ2-3 -
CASSPGQRDSYEQYF TGTGCCAGCTCACCAGGCCAGCGGGACTCCTACGAGCAGTACTTC TRBV18 - TRBJ2-7 TRBD2
CASSTGQGAGQPQHF TGTGCCAGCAGCACCGGACAGGGGGCGGGACAGCCCCAGCATTTT TRBV28 - TRBJ1-5 TRBD1
CASSPGRNTEAFF TGTGCCAGCTCACCAGGCCGGAACACTGAAGCTTTCTTT TRBV18 - TRBJ1-1 -
CASSVAAHQETQYF TGTGCCAGCAGCGTAGCCGCCCACCAAGAGACCCAGTACTTC TRBV9 - TRBJ2-5 -
CAGSLLTSGNEQYF TGTGCCGGCAGCTTGCTTACTAGCGGGAACGAGCAGTACTTC TRBV7-2 - TRBJ2-7 TRBD2
CASSFLGGGTYEQYF TGTGCCAGCAGTTTCTTAGGGGGAGGCACCTACGAGCAGTACTTC TRBV27 - TRBJ2-7 -
CASSGTPINIQYF TGTGCCAGCAGCGGGACCCCTATAAACATTCAGTACTTC TRBV2 - TRBJ2-4 -
CASSYNPSGNQPQHF TGTGCCAGCAGTTACAACCCCTCTGGCAATCAGCCCCAGCATTTT TRBV6-5 - TRBJ1-5 -
CASSFQREVTDTQYF TGTGCCAGCAGTTTTCAAAGGGAGGTCACAGATACGCAGTATTTT TRBV28 - TRBJ2-3 -
CASRRDRSYEQYF TGTGCCAGCAGGAGGGACAGAAGCTACGAGCAGTACTTC TRBV2 - TRBJ2-7 TRBD1
CASRPTQGNYGYTF TGCGCCAGCCGACCGACCCAGGGGAACTATGGCTACACCTTC TRBV5-1 - TRBJ1-2 -
CASSPETSGITDTQYF TGCGCCAGCAGCCCGGAGACTAGCGGGATTACAGATACGCAGTATTTT TRBV5-1 - TRBJ2-3 TRBD2
CARSPIQNNSTDTQYF TGTGCCAGAAGCCCAATTCAAAACAATAGCACAGATACGCAGTATTTT TRBV5-3 - TRBJ2-3 -
CASSLEARGYGYTF TGCGCCAGCAGCTTGGAGGCCAGGGGCTATGGCTACACCTTC TRBV5-1 - TRBJ1-2 -
CASSAAGWSTDTQYF TGTGCCAGCAGTGCAGCGGGATGGAGCACAGATACGCAGTATTTT TRBV5-6 - TRBJ2-3 TRBD2
CASRERTSGIHEQYF TGTGCCAGCAGGGAAAGGACTAGCGGGATCCACGAGCAGTACTTC TRBV2 few TRBJ2-7 TRBD2
CASISGRANEQFF TGTGCCAGTATAAGCGGGAGGGCCAATGAGCAGTTCTTC TRBV19 - TRBJ2-1 TRBD2
CASSHRATNYEQYF TGTGCCAGTAGCCACAGGGCCACTAACTACGAGCAGTACTTC TRBV19 - TRBJ2-7 -
CASTQDPNSDNEQFF TGTGCCAGCACTCAGGACCCGAACAGCGACAATGAGCAGTTCTTC TRBV6-6 - TRBJ2-1 -
CASSVGGLFSYGQYF TGTGCCAGCAGCGTAGGGGGACTTTTCTCCTACGGGCAGTACTTC TRBV9 once TRBJ2-7 -
CASSFLADYEQYF TGTGCCAGCAGCTTTTTGGCAGACTACGAGCAGTACTTC TRBV7-9 - TRBJ2-7 -
CASVSTGSEAFF TGTGCTAGTGTCTCGACAGGATCTGAAGCTTTCTTT TRBV12-5 - TRBJ1-1 -
CASRGQTYEQYF TGTGCCAGCAGAGGACAGACCTACGAGCAGTACTTC TRBV2 - TRBJ2-7 -
CASSWGLAVPGANIQYF TGTGCCAGCAGCTGGGGACTAGCGGTCCCGGGGGCGAACATTCAGTACTTC TRBV7-2 - TRBJ2-4 TRBD2
CASSPWTGRETQYF TGTGCCAGTAGTCCCTGGACAGGCCGGGAGACCCAGTACTTC TRBV19 - TRBJ2-5 TRBD1
CAWSVVDSRNQPQHF TGTGCCTGGAGTGTGGTGGACAGTCGGAATCAGCCCCAGCATTTT TRBV30 - TRBJ1-5 -
CATSRDLAGGMRETQYF TGTGCCACCAGCAGAGATCTTGCAGGGGGCATGCGGGAGACCCAGTACTTC TRBV15 - TRBJ2-5 TRBD1
CASSQDVGEQYF TGTGCCAGCAGCCAAGATGTCGGCGAGCAGTACTTC TRBV4-2 - TRBJ2-7 -
CASSLGALFNQPQHF TGTGCCAGCAGCTTGGGGGCACTGTTCAATCAGCCCCAGCATTTT TRBV5-6 - TRBJ1-5 -
CASSLRQGANEQYF TGTGCCAGCTCACTCCGACAGGGGGCGAACGAGCAGTACTTC TRBV18 once TRBJ2-7 TRBD1
CASSFTSGSGNEQFF TGCGCCAGCAGCTTCACTAGCGGGAGTGGTAATGAGCAGTTCTTC TRBV5-1 few TRBJ2-1 TRBD2